This TCR beta chain was documented in a study of siplizumab effects on memory and regulatory T cells. Germline loops: CDR1 LGHNA, CDR2 YSLEER. The CDR3 totals 15 residues. Libraries were prepared by immunoSEQ multiplex PCR; TCRdb keeps only in-frame clonotypes and omits some of them. The table shows tens of thousands of clones, with just over 95% occurring only once. As to this clone: What it binds is not known. The junction departs from germline at one end; a sequencing error may be responsible.

Study-wide results and limits: Naive T cells looked more diverse than memory cells, and they looked like major contributors to the alloresponse.

V usage is TRBV4-3 and J usage is TRBJ2-3; the match to TRBD2 covers 8 bases. Sequencing used naive CD8+ T cells sorted from blood. The TCR was taken from a human donor in good health. The CDR3 reads CASGQAAGVGDTQYF. In DNA form, the CDR3 reads TGCGCCAGCGGCCAAGCAGCGGGAGTGGGAGATACGCAGTATTTT.